The 22 T cell receptor beta chains listed next were all sequenced from one sample in a study of spatial heterogeneity in lung cancer. Study-wide points: One measure, the expanded intratumoral alpha and beta TCR count, tracked tumor mutation counts.

Time point described: sample taken at primary tumor resection. From the 5' RACE reads, TCRdb called clonotypes with MiXCR, one entry per CDR3 protein. This repertoire shows 100,000 or so distinct CDR3 sequences, 3.5% to 5% found once; its top ten account for 20% to 25%. Their antigens remain unidentified. The source material was lung tumor tissue, sampled at surgery. These receptor sequences come from a male donor with early-stage non-small cell lung cancer.

This clonotype has ten or more counts. The V gene is TRBV3-1, the J gene TRBJ1-3; D is unclear. The germline V and J ends were trimmed by 4 bases and 4 bases, with 5 bases remaining between them. The CDR3 has 12 residues. Germline V CDR1 and CDR2: LGHDT, YNNKEL (reference sequence). In DNA form, the CDR3 reads TGTGCCAGCAGCCGAAACGGAAACACCATATATTTT. This codes for CASSRNGNTIYF.

This clonotype was counted a few times. The J gene is TRBJ2-7, the V gene TRBV11-1; either TRBD1 or TRBD2 may supply D (5 bases each). Trimming removed 6 bases from V and 6 bases from J, with 9 bases in between. Germline V CDR1 and CDR2: SGHAT, FQDESV (reference sequence). This CDR3 has 11 amino acids. CDR3 in DNA: TGTGCCAGCAGTCCCGGGGCCGAGCAGTACTTC. This sequence encodes CASSPGAEQYF.

This clonotype has a count of ten or more. The chain uses TRBV20-1 and TRBJ2-3; TRBD2 matches 7 bases. Trimming at V came to 4 bases and at J to 6 bases, leaving 10 bases not matched to a gene. The CDR3 is 14 residues long. Germline lookup yields CDR1 DFQATT and CDR2 SNEGSKA (reference sequence). The CDR3 DNA sequence: TGCAGTGCTACAGGGACTACCAACCCTGATACGCAGTATTTT. It translates to CSATGTTNPDTQYF.

This clonotype has a count of ten or more. At one end, the junction sequence differs from germline, possibly due to a read error. The rearrangement uses TRBV7-7 and TRBJ2-2, with D maybe TRBD2 (6 bases). Germline V lookup: CDR1 SSHAT, CDR2 FNYEAQ (reference sequence). CDR3 length equals 14 residues. As DNA, the CDR3 is TGTGCTAGCAGCCCTGGACTAATCGGCGGGGAGCTGTTTTTT. Translating gives CASSPGLIGGELFF.

This clonotype occurred a few times. This chain uses TRBV4-2 with TRBJ1-1; D gene unclear. The V gene lost 1 base and the J gene lost 1 base, with 10 bases spanning the gap. This CDR3 region has 15 residues. Germline CDR1 LGHNA, CDR2 YNFKEQ. In DNA, the CDR3 is TGTGCCAGCAGCCAAGCTCTCTCTGGGAACACTGAAGCTTTCTTT. As protein: CASSQALSGNTEAFF.

The chain employs TRBV27 and TRBJ2-3; D ambiguous. V was clipped by 8 bases and J by 11 bases, with 14 bases between them. Germline V lookup: CDR1 MNHEY, CDR2 SMNVEV (reference sequence). The CDR3 has 11 amino acids. In DNA form, the CDR3 reads TGTGCCAGCGTCGGGCTAGGCGGGCAGTATTTT. Translation gives CASVGLGGQYF.

The table lists this clonotype with many counts. The chain carries TRBV5-1 and TRBJ2-1; 7 nucleotides agree with TRBD2. The germline gives CDR1 SGHRS, CDR2 YFSETQ. The CDR3 sequence is 16 residues long. J gave up 0 bases and V 0 bases, and 3 bases lay outside the gene matches. The CDR3 bases are TGCGCCAGCAGCTTGGAAGGCGGGAGCTCCTACAATGAGCAGTTCTTC. It yields the protein CASSLEGGSSYNEQFF.

In this sample, this clonotype turned up many times. The chain is built from TRBV28 and TRBJ1-3; D call uncertain. The CDR3 is 14 residues long. Germline V gene sequence: CDR1 MDHEN, CDR2 SYDVKM. Trimming shortened V by 5 bases and J by 0 bases, and 8 bases separated the two germline ends. CDR3 nucleotide sequence: TGTGCCAGCAGTCTGGGGTTCTCTGGAAACACCATATATTTT. Its translation is CASSLGFSGNTIYF. The full variable domain, with the rest looked up from reference TRBV28 and TRBJ1-3, is DVKVTQSSRYLVKRTGEKVFLECVQDMDHENMFWYRQDPGLGLRLIYFSYDVKMKEKGDIPEGYSVSREKKERFSLILESASTNQTSMYLCASSLGFSGNTIYFGEGSWLTVV.

This clonotype was observed at least ten times. The V call is TRBV2, the J call TRBJ2-3; D may be TRBD2 (6 bases). The CDR3 totals 14 residues. Trimming removed 5 bases at V and 0 bases at J, with 9 bases between. Germline loops: CDR1 SNHLY, CDR2 FYNNEI. The CDR3 nucleotides are TGTGCCAGCAGTACTAGCCTAAGCACAGATACGCAGTATTTT. Translation gives CASSTSLSTDTQYF.

This clonotype was seen ten or more times. For the CDR3, the DNA is TGCAGTGCCCCAGCCCCTGACAGGTTGACGGCTGAAGCTTTCTTT. Translated, it gives CSAPAPDRLTAEAFF. V is TRBV20-1 and J is TRBJ1-1; tentatively, D is TRBD1 (6 bases). Between the trimmed V and J ends, which lost 6 bases and 6 bases, there was a span of 23 bases. This CDR3 is built from 15 residues. Germline V gene lookup returns CDR1 DFQATT and CDR2 SNEGSKA (reference sequence).

This chain joins TRBV5-1 and TRBJ2-1, with 7 bases lining up with TRBD2. The ends lost 4 bases at V and 9 bases at J; junction bases unmatched: 10. The CDR3 runs to 14 residues. Germline lookup yields CDR1 SGHRS and CDR2 YFSETQ. In DNA, the CDR3 is TGCGCCAGCAGCCCCCTGGGGCAGCGGGGTGAGCAGTTCTTC. It specifies CASSPLGQRGEQFF. Full variable domain (missing parts from reference TRBV5-1 and TRBJ2-1): KAGVTQTPRYLIKTRGQQVTLSCSPISGHRSVSWYQQTPGQGLQFLFEYFSETQRNKGNFPGRFSGRQFSNSRSEMNVSTLELGDSALYLCASSPLGQRGEQFFGPGTRLTVL.

The V gene is TRBV20-1, the J gene TRBJ2-7, with 10 positions matching TRBD1. This CDR3 region has 14 residues. Germline CDR1 DFQATT, CDR2 SNEGSKA (reference sequence). J lost 7 bases, V lost 5 bases, and 11 bases had no gene match. DNA for the CDR3: TGCAGTGCTGCACGACAGGGGGCGAGAGGGGAGCAGTACTTC. This encodes CSAARQGARGEQYF.

The table lists this clonotype with many counts. The chain is built from TRBV5-1 and TRBJ1-6; 8 bases map to TRBD1. Per germline, CDR1 SGHRS and CDR2 YFSETQ. The CDR3 covers 13 residues. The trim removed 5 bases at V and 9 bases at J, leaving 4 bases unmatched. The CDR3 region has the DNA TGCGCCAGCAGAGTGGACAGGGTTTCACCCCTCCACTTT. Protein sequence: CASRVDRVSPLHF.

This clonotype was seen repeatedly, ten times or more. The rearrangement joins TRBV6-1 to TRBJ1-3; D gene unclear. The CDR3 spans 12 residues. Trimming shortened V by 4 bases and J by 2 bases, and 3 bases separated the two germline ends. Germline CDR1 is MNHNS and CDR2 is SASEGT. CDR3 bases: TGTGCCAGCAGTGGGGCTGGAAACACCATATATTTT. Translated: CASSGAGNTIYF.

CDR3 loop: CASSLKLGAKLFF. The CDR3 DNA sequence: TGTGCCAGCAGCCTAAAGTTGGGCGCAAAACTGTTTTTT. V usage is TRBV7-2 and J usage is TRBJ1-4; unclear D gene. This CDR3 region has 13 residues. V shed 5 bases and J shed 10 bases, with 14 bases lying between them. Per the germline V gene, CDR1 is SGHTA and CDR2 is FQGNSA.

This clonotype was picked up many times. V gene TRBV4-1 combines with J gene TRBJ2-7; a weak D match, TRBD2 (6 bases). The CDR3 has 16 residues. The V gene's germline CDR1 is MGHRA and CDR2 YSYEKL. V lost 4 bases and J 6 bases, leaving 22 bases between the germline ends. CDR3 sequence (DNA): TGCGCCAGCAGCCCATTGGGGGGACGTCTTGTCGTCGAGCAGTACTTC. Translation gives CASSPLGGRLVVEQYF.

Ten or more counts support this clonotype. The J gene is TRBJ1-1, the V gene TRBV4-1, with 7 bases identical to TRBD1. Germline CDR1 MGHRA, CDR2 YSYEKL. Trimming removed 3 bases from V and 5 bases from J; junction bases left unmatched: 18. The CDR3 consists of 18 residues. The CDR3 is CASSHPTGHQLVGTEAFF. The CDR3 nucleotides read TGCGCCAGCAGCCATCCGACAGGGCATCAGTTAGTAGGGACTGAAGCTTTCTTT.

This clonotype was counted at least ten times. The gene calls are TRBV7-6 and TRBJ2-6; no definite D call. This CDR3 is built from 18 residues. Per the germline V gene, CDR1 is SGHVS and CDR2 is FNYEAQ. The V and J ends lost 4 bases and 0 bases respectively, with 16 bases between them. CDR3 sequence (DNA): TGTGCCAGCAGCTCCCTGGGAAGGCATAGCTCTGGGGCCAACGTCCTGACTTTC. Residues: CASSSLGRHSSGANVLTF.

This clonotype occurred many times. The genes are TRBV5-1 and TRBJ1-2, with 8 bases matching TRBD1. This CDR3 has 16 amino acids. Trimming took 4 bases from V and 7 from J; bases not matched to a gene: 15. Germline-derived CDR1 and CDR2 are SGHRS and YFSETQ. In DNA, the CDR3 is TGCGCCAGCAGCGAAAACACGCCCGGGACAGGTGGTGGCTACACCTTC. Translation gives CASSENTPGTGGGYTF.

This clonotype was seen many times. The J gene is TRBJ2-1, the V gene TRBV29-1; D gene ambiguous. CDR1 SQVTM and CDR2 ANQGSEA come from the germline V gene. V was shortened by 1 base and J by 9 bases, with 4 bases between the two germline ends. The CDR3 totals 10 residues. The CDR3 loop reads CSVEGAEQFF. The CDR3 DNA sequence: TGCAGCGTTGAAGGGGCTGAGCAGTTCTTC.

This clonotype has ten or more counts. V and J are TRBV2 and TRBJ2-7; TRBD2 agrees at 10 bases. After removal of 5 bases from V and 2 bases from J, the junction contained 3 bases not matched to a gene. CDR1 is SNHLY and CDR2 is FYNNEI in the germline V gene. The CDR3 loop spans 14 amino acids. This CDR3 is CASSHTSGTYEQYF. The CDR3 DNA reads as TGTGCCAGCAGTCATACTAGCGGGACCTACGAGCAGTACTTC.

This clonotype appeared a few times. The chain recombines TRBV5-1 with TRBJ2-7; D gene uncertain. CDR1 is SGHRS, CDR2 YFSETQ, per germline. The CDR3 is made up of 15 amino acids. V lost 4 bases and J lost 4, with 18 bases in between. The DNA of the CDR3 is TGCGCCAGCAGCGCCGGACCGCTGCCTGAGTACGAGCAGTACTTC. It encodes CASSAGPLPEYEQYF.